The rows below give T cell receptor beta chains drawn from one sample of a study of PD-L1 blockade in urothelial cancer. Some clones are missing from TCRdb's copy, which holds only in-frame ones; the method was immunoSEQ multiplex PCR. Of around 24,000 clones listed, approximately 86% are singletons. Here the sequenced sample was PBMCs, taken around atezolizumab (anti-PD-L1) treatment. The receptors come from a man aged 65 to 79 with urothelial cancer. CDR3s include the opening cysteine and the closing phenylalanine or tryptophan. Fields, in order: D gene, clone size, J gene, CDR3 length, V gene, CDR3 DNA, CDR3 protein. A D gene is named only where the DNA matches it firmly. Size tells how often a clone was seen (once, few, many) or the class of an expanded clone, and some rows leave it out.

>-|-|TRBJ1-1|16|TRBV19
TGTGCCAGTAGTACCACCCAACAGGCCCCGGGCACTGAAGCTTTCTTT
CASSTTQQAPGTEAFF
>TRBD1|-|TRBJ1-2|16|TRBV4-2
TGTGCCAGCAGCCAGGCCACAGGGGCCGACCACTATGGCTACACCTTC
CASSQATGADHYGYTF
>TRBD1|-|TRBJ1-2|15|TRBV5-5
TGTGCCAGCAGCCTAATGGACAGGGACGCCTATGGCTACACCTTC
CASSLMDRDAYGYTF
>-|-|TRBJ1-2|13|TRBV4-1
TGCGCCAGCAGCCAAGAACCTGGAGGGTGGATCACCTTC
CASSQEPGGWITF
>TRBD1|-|TRBJ1-2|12|TRBV29-1
TGCAGCGTTGGCCCAGGGGGACTTGGCTACACCTTC
CSVGPGGLGYTF
>TRBD2|-|TRBJ2-1|15|TRBV7-3
TGTGCCAGCAGCTTAACTAGCGGGGGGTACAATGAGCAGTTCTTC
CASSLTSGGYNEQFF
>TRBD1|few|TRBJ2-7|16|TRBV4-1
TGCGCCAGCAGCCAAGTATTAGACAGGGCCGCCTACGAGCAGTACTTC
CASSQVLDRAAYEQYF
>-|-|TRBJ2-7|13|TRBV7-8
TGTGCCAGCAGCTTAGAAGGGGTGGGGGAGCAGTACTTC
CASSLEGVGEQYF
>-|-|TRBJ1-1|14|TRBV27
TGTGCCAGCAGTAAGGCCAGGGGGAACACTGAAGCTTTCTTT
CASSKARGNTEAFF
>-|-|TRBJ2-7|15|TRBV5-6
TGTGCCAGCAGCTCCCCGGGAGTCGCAGACAACGAGCAGTACTTC
CASSSPGVADNEQYF
>TRBD2|-|TRBJ2-7|17|TRBV2
TGTGCCAGCAGTGCCCACCTTAGCGGGTTGGACTCCTACGAGCAGTACTTC
CASSAHLSGLDSYEQYF
>TRBD1|-|TRBJ1-2|15|TRBV19
TGTGCCAGTAGTGAATCGGGACAGCTCAATCTTGGCTACACCTTC
CASSESGQLNLGYTF
>-|-|TRBJ2-1|16|TRBV7-9
TGTGCCAGCAGCTTAAAAGTTGGGCTCAAGAAGAATGAGCAGTTCTTC
CASSLKVGLKKNEQFF
>-|-|TRBJ2-3|14|TRBV6-6
TGTGCCAGCAAGGGGATTTCCCCTCCTGATACGCAGTATTTT
CASKGISPPDTQYF
>TRBD2|-|TRBJ2-7|15|TRBV9
TGTGCCAGCAGCGTAGGTAGCGGGATATCCTACGAGCAGTACTTC
CASSVGSGISYEQYF
>-|-|TRBJ1-2|13|TRBV27
TGTGCCAGCAGTTTAAGGGGCATATCTGGCTACACCTTC
CASSLRGISGYTF
>TRBD2|-|TRBJ2-3|16|TRBV28
TGTGCCAGCAAAGTTGGCGGGAGTGCTAGCACAGATACGCAGTATTTT
CASKVGGSASTDTQYF
>-|-|TRBJ2-2|13|TRBV19
TGTGCCAGTAGTCCCGGGGGCACCGGGGAGCTGTTTTTT
CASSPGGTGELFF
>-|-|TRBJ1-5|13|TRBV4-1
TGCGCCAGCAGCCAAGGGGGAGATCAGCCCCAGCATTTT
CASSQGGDQPQHF
>TRBD1|-|TRBJ1-2|15|TRBV7-3
TGTGCCAGCAGCTTAATTTCCGGGACAGGGGCTGGCTACACCTTC
CASSLISGTGAGYTF
>TRBD2|-|TRBJ2-7|17|TRBV7-2
TGTGCCAGCAGCTTACGGCAGACGCGGGAGGCCTTAACGGAACAGTACTTC
CASSLRQTREALTEQYF
>-|-|TRBJ1-3|16|TRBV6-1
TGTGCCAGCAGTGTTTTTAGGACAGCCCAAGGAAACACCATATATTTT
CASSVFRTAQGNTIYF
>-|-|TRBJ2-3|13|TRBV30
TGTGCCTGGGCGGGACAGACTACAGATACGCAGTATTTT
CAWAGQTTDTQYF
>TRBD1|-|TRBJ1-4|15|TRBV7-6
TGTGCCAGCAGCTCCCCGACAGGGGAAGAAGAAAAACTGTTTTTT
CASSSPTGEEEKLFF
>TRBD2|-|TRBJ2-7|16|TRBV7-9
TGTGCCAGCAGCTCTAGCGGGACCTACTCTTCTCACGAGCAGTACTTC
CASSSSGTYSSHEQYF
>TRBD2|-|TRBJ2-5|15|TRBV28
TGTGCCAGCAGTTTTGCGGGGGACCAACAAGAGACCCAGTACTTC
CASSFAGDQQETQYF
>-|-|TRBJ1-1|13|TRBV28
TGTGCCAGCAGTCTGGGGGGGAACACTGAAGCTTTCTTT
CASSLGGNTEAFF
>-|once|TRBJ2-5|14|TRBV13
TGTGCCAGCAGACCCGTGGACAGCCCGGGGACCCAGTACTTC
CASRPVDSPGTQYF
>TRBD1|-|TRBJ1-2|14|TRBV11-3
TGTGCCAGCAGCCGGGGGACAGGGGCATATGGCTACACCTTC
CASSRGTGAYGYTF
>TRBD1|-|TRBJ2-7|14|TRBV5-4
TGTGCCAGCAGCTTGGGGACAGGGGGCTACGAGCAGTACTTC
CASSLGTGGYEQYF
>-|-|TRBJ1-1|15|TRBV9
TGTGCCAGCAGCCACCCTGAAGGGAGGAACACTGAAGCTTTCTTT
CASSHPEGRNTEAFF
>-|-|TRBJ2-5|16|TRBV5-1
TGCGCCAGCAGTTACAACGGACCGCCCGGGGAGGAGACCCAGTACTTC
CASSYNGPPGEETQYF